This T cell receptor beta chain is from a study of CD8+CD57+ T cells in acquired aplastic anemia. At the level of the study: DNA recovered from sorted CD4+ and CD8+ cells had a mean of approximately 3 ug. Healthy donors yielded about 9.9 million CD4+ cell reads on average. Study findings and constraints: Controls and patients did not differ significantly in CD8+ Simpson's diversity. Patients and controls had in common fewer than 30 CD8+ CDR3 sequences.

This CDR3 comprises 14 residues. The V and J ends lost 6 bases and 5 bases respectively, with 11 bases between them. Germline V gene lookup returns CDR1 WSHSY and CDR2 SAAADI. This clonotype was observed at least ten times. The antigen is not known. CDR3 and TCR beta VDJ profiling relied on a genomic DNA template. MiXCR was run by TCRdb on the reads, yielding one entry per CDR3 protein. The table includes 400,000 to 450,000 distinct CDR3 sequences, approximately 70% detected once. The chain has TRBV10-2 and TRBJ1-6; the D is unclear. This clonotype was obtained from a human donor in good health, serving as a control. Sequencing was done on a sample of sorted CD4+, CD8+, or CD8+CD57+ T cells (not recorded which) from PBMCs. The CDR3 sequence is CASRTGPNNSPLHF. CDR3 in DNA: TGCGCCAGCAGAACTGGGCCAAATAATTCACCCCTCCACTTT.